One and the same sample provided the 21 T cell receptor beta chains below, sequenced in a study of blood T cells in healthy people across ages. Alongside a J-beta primer mix, a sample-barcoded 5' primer served in a second PCR lasting about 7 to 12 cycles. Using its own MiXCR run on the 5' RACE reads, TCRdb lists one record per CDR3 protein. Among fewer than 900,000 distinct CDR3 sequences listed, around half were seen once. The sequencing sample was made of blood. The origin of the receptors is a woman aged 60-75 years in good health.

The V call is TRBV7-9, the J call TRBJ2-7; TRBD2 matches at 7 bases. V was clipped by 4 bases and J by 2 bases; unmatched bases: 8. This CDR3 is 15 amino acids long. CDR1 SEHNR and CDR2 FQNEAQ come from the germline V gene (reference sequence). CDR3 residues: CASSSPGGSPYEQYF. The CDR3 nucleotides are TGTGCCAGCAGCTCCCCCGGCGGGAGTCCCTACGAGCAGTACTTC.

The J gene is TRBJ2-5, the V gene TRBV9; TRBD2 aligns across 7 bases. This CDR3 has 15 residues. From germline, CDR1 is SGDLS and CDR2 YYNGEE. Trimming cost V 4 bases and J 11 bases; bases outside gene matches: 17. The CDR3 DNA follows: TGTGCCAGCAGCTCCCGAGCGGGATCGACGAATGAGCAGTACTTC. Protein product: CASSSRAGSTNEQYF.

This chain links TRBV4-2 with TRBJ2-2, with 8 bases matching TRBD1. The CDR3 is made up of 16 amino acids. With 5 bases clipped from V and 1 base from J, the junction kept 6 bases outside the gene matches. Germline V gene data show CDR1 as LGHNA and CDR2 as YNFKEQ. In DNA, the CDR3 is TGTGCCAGCAGCGCTTGGGGGACAGGGAACACCGGGGAGCTGTTTTTT. It translates to CASSAWGTGNTGELFF.

In this sample, this clonotype turned up a few times. The chain joins TRBV7-3 to TRBJ1-1, with D possibly being TRBD1 (5 bases). The length of the CDR3 is 15 residues. Germline CDR1 and CDR2: SGHTA and FQGTGA. The V gene lost 2 bases and the J gene lost 2 bases, with 12 bases spanning the gap. CDR3 coding DNA: TGTGCCAGCAGCTTAGCCCCACGGGGCAACACTGAAGCTTTCTTT. Residues: CASSLAPRGNTEAFF.

The chain is built from TRBV20-1 and TRBJ2-5; D remains unclear. V was trimmed by 3 bases and J by 4 bases, leaving 9 bases between them. CDR1 DFQATT and CDR2 SNEGSKA come from the germline V gene (reference sequence). CDR3 length equals 12 residues. CDR3 DNA: TGCAGTGCTAGGGACCGGCGAGAGACCCAGTACTTC. It translates to CSARDRRETQYF.

The genes are TRBV27 and TRBJ2-1; the match to TRBD2 covers 7 bases. CDR3 size: 16 residues. V lost 4 bases to trimming and J lost 8 bases; unmatched junction nucleotides: 14. Germline-derived CDR1 and CDR2 are MNHEY and SMNVEV (reference sequence). CDR3 DNA sequence: TGTGCCAGCAGTTCCGCCCCACTAGCGCCGAACGATGAGCAGTTCTTC. It is translated as CASSSAPLAPNDEQFF.

J is TRBJ2-5 and V is TRBV20-1, with a weak D call TRBD2 (5 bases). The end of the DNA is better explained by TRBJ2-1, so the J call may be wrong. The germline gives CDR1 DFQATT, CDR2 SNEGSKA (reference sequence). The CDR3 sequence is 11 residues long. The CDR3 reads CSMMTKETQFF. Written as DNA, the CDR3 is TGCAGTATGATGACTAAAGAGACCCAGTTCTTC.

The genes are TRBV10-3 and TRBJ2-5; TRBD2 matches 9 bases. From germline, CDR1 is ENHRY and CDR2 SYGVKD. There are 16 residues in the CDR3. The V gene end was trimmed by 4 bases and the J gene end by 11 bases; junction bases not matched to a gene: 17. CDR3 sequence (DNA): TGTGCCATCAGTGCGGCTAGCGGGGTATTGGACAATGAGCAGTACTTC. It is translated as CAISAASGVLDNEQYF.

This rearrangement joins TRBV9 to TRBJ2-1; D is unclear. The V and J ends lost 4 bases and 8 bases respectively, with 19 bases between them. The CDR3 is 15 residues long. CDR1 SGDLS and CDR2 YYNGEE come from the germline V gene. The CDR3 DNA sequence: TGTGCCAGCAGCAGATGGAGCCAACAAGAGGATGAGCAGTTCTTC. It is translated as CASSRWSQQEDEQFF.

The chain carries TRBV29-1 and TRBJ2-3; D gene uncertain. Trimming pared 5 bases from V and 6 bases from J, leaving 27 bases between. Germline loops: CDR1 SQVTM, CDR2 ANQGSEA. This CDR3 region has 17 residues. The CDR3: CSVPSSLVAQRSDTQYF. DNA of the CDR3: TGCAGCGTTCCGTCCTCTTTGGTGGCCCAGCGTTCCGATACGCAGTATTTT.

J is TRBJ2-4 and V is TRBV27; D may be TRBD2 (5 bases). The J call is uncertain, as TRBJ2-5 better fits the DNA end. The CDR3 consists of 13 residues. In germline, CDR1 is MNHEY, CDR2 SMNVEV (reference sequence). In DNA form, the CDR3 reads TGTGCCAGCAAGAGACTACCACAAGAGACCCAGTACTTC. It yields the protein CASKRLPQETQYF.

The rearrangement links TRBV7-9 to TRBJ1-6, with D perhaps TRBD1 (5 bases). CDR1 and CDR2 (germline): SEHNR, FQNEAQ (reference sequence). The CDR3 has 14 residues. Trimming removed 5 bases at V and 9 bases at J, with 14 bases between. The CDR3 sequence is CASSPSGGSSPLHF. The CDR3 bases are TGTGCCAGCAGCCCTAGTGGGGGGAGTTCACCCCTCCACTTT.

This clonotype was counted only a few times. The rearrangement uses TRBV5-1 and TRBJ2-3; D might be TRBD1 or TRBD2, each matching 5 bases. This CDR3 is 14 amino acids long. CDR1 and CDR2 (germline): SGHRS, YFSETQ. V was clipped by 4 bases and J by 10 bases, with 19 bases between them. CDR3 sequence reads: CASSPVAGSEPQYF. The CDR3 DNA follows: TGCGCCAGCAGCCCGGTAGCAGGGAGTGAGCCGCAGTATTTT. Full variable domain (missing parts from reference TRBV5-1 and TRBJ2-3): KAGVTQTPRYLIKTRGQQVTLSCSPISGHRSVSWYQQTPGQGLQFLFEYFSETQRNKGNFPGRFSGRQFSNSRSEMNVSTLELGDSALYLCASSPVAGSEPQYFGPGTRLTVL.

V usage is TRBV20-1 and J usage is TRBJ2-5, with TRBD2 matching over 9 bases. The V segment lost 3 bases and the J segment 6 bases; nucleotides outside the gene matches: 8. CDR1 is DFQATT and CDR2 is SNEGSKA in the germline V gene (reference sequence). The CDR3 contains 14 residues. The CDR3 bases are TGCAGTGCTAGTCTGTCTAGCGGGATTAAGACCCAGTACTTC. Translating gives CSASLSSGIKTQYF.

The chain is built from TRBV18 and TRBJ2-5; D may be TRBD2 (6 bases). The J call may be wrong; the DNA end is better matched by TRBJ2-7. CDR1 is KGHSH and CDR2 is LQKENI in the germline V gene. This CDR3 is built from 14 residues. CDR3 coding DNA: TGTGCCAGCTCACTCGGGGGAGGATTGGCCGAGCAGTACTTC. This codes for CASSLGGGLAEQYF.

This clonotype occurred a few times. The CDR3 DNA is TGCAGCGTTGAGGGGGGATATGGGGCCAACGTCCTGACTTTC. Translated, it gives CSVEGGYGANVLTF. V gene TRBV29-1 combines with J gene TRBJ2-6, with D possibly TRBD2 on 6 matching bases. CDR1 is SQVTM, CDR2 ANQGSEA, per germline. The CDR3 runs 14 residues. Trimming cost V 3 bases and J 3 bases, with 9 bases left between them.

This chain uses TRBV15 with TRBJ2-3, with TRBD1 matching over 9 bases. J was trimmed by 3 bases and V by 1 base; bases with no gene match: 14. The CDR3 sequence is 19 residues long. CDR1 is LNHNV, CDR2 YYDKDF, per germline (reference sequence). The CDR3 reads CATSRGTGVVVRGTDTQYF. CDR3 nucleotides: TGTGCCACCAGCAGAGGGACAGGGGTCGTTGTTCGGGGTACAGATACGCAGTATTTT.

The sample holds one count of this clonotype. The chain has TRBV5-1 and TRBJ1-4, with a tentative D call TRBD1 (5 bases). V was clipped by 0 bases and J by 3 bases, with 9 bases between them. CDR3 size: 15 residues. Germline V gene sequence: CDR1 SGHRS, CDR2 YFSETQ. The CDR3 bases are TGCGCCAGCAGCTTGGCCGTGGGGGCTAATGAAAAACTGTTTTTT. Amino acid sequence: CASSLAVGANEKLFF.

This chain joins TRBV7-2 and TRBJ1-3, with TRBD1 matching 8 bases. The V gene's germline CDR1 is SGHTA and CDR2 FQGNSA. The CDR3 has 16 amino acids. J lost 2 bases, V lost 1 base, and 4 bases had no gene match. This CDR3 reads CASSLGPQGAGNTIYF. The CDR3 DNA follows: TGTGCCAGCAGCTTAGGCCCACAGGGGGCTGGAAACACCATATATTTT.

The chain has TRBV7-2 and TRBJ1-5; D is ambiguous. Germline assignment: CDR1 SGHTA and CDR2 FQGNSA. V lost 3 bases to trimming and J lost 1 base, with 10 bases between them. The CDR3 contains 15 residues. The CDR3 sequence: CASSFQGKSNQPQHF. The CDR3 DNA follows: TGTGCCAGCAGCTTTCAAGGGAAAAGCAATCAGCCCCAGCATTTT.

This clonotype was observed once. The CDR3 region is CASSPVDQRGETQYF. The CDR3 DNA is TGTGCCAGCTCACCCGTGGACCAGCGGGGCGAGACCCAGTACTTC. V gene TRBV18 combines with J gene TRBJ2-5; TRBD2 matches 7 bases. The CDR3 sequence is 15 residues long. Losses at the gene ends were 3 bases for V and 5 bases for J; bases not matched to a gene: 9. Germline lookup yields CDR1 KGHSH and CDR2 LQKENI.